Listed here is a single T cell receptor beta chain. The ends were cut back, 6 bases at V and 10 bases at J, with 9 bases in the middle. CDR3 size: 10 residues. Looked up from germline, CDR1 is SEHNR and CDR2 is FQNEAQ (reference sequence). The data are from a study of control samples from healthy donors and cancer patients. The method was immunoSEQ multiplex PCR; TCRdb's version includes in-frame clones alone and lacks a portion of them. The data contain 130,000 to 150,000 clones, more than 90% of them singletons. This TCR was recovered from a man aged 30 to 39 in good health. Sequenced: blood. The rearrangement uses TRBV7-9 and TRBJ1-1; no reliable D call. The DNA for the CDR3 is TGTGCCAGCAGTGGGTTATCAGCTTTCTTT. It encodes CASSGLSAFF.